This TCR beta chain was observed in a study of cytomegalovirus exposure and HLA in healthy donors. Whole-study findings and limits: Most TCR beta V segments were productive about 90% or about 30% of the time in an earlier analysis. A link between a missense DCLRE1C variant and TCR beta V- and J-gene trimming emerged from a later analysis.

The PCR made use of 60 Vbeta and 13 Jbeta primers. The assay was immunoSEQ multiplex PCR, and TCRdb's table has in-frame clones only and misses some. The sample consists of over 250,000 clones, just over 85% of them appearing once. This clone was seen just once. Its specificity is unknown. Per the germline V gene, CDR1 is KGHSY and CDR2 is FQNENV. CDR3 length: 13 residues. Deletions cut 4 bases from V and 2 bases from J, with 8 bases between. The origin of this receptor is a man in his forties or fifties in good health and CMV-seropositive. The specimen was PBMCs. The chain couples TRBV16 to TRBJ1-2; D gene ambiguous. Written as DNA, the CDR3 is TGTGCCAGCAGCCCTGGGAGAAACTATGGCTACACCTTC. Translation gives CASSPGRNYGYTF.